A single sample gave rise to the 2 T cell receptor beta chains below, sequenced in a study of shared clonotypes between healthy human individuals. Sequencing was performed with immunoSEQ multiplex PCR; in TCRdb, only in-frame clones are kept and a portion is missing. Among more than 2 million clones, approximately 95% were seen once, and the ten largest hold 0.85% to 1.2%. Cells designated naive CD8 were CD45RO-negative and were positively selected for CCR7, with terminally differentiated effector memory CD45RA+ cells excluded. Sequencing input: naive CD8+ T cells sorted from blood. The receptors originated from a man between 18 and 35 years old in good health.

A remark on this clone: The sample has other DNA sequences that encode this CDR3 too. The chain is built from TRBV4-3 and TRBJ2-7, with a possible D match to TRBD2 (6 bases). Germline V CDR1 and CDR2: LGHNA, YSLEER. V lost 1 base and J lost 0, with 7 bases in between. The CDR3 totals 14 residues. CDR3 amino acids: CASSQVEGSYEQYF. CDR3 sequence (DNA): TGCGCCAGCAGCCAAGTGGAGGGCTCCTACGAGCAGTACTTC.

The CDR3 loop is CAWSVQGEIGETQYF. The DNA for the CDR3 is TGTGCCTGGAGTGTACAAGGCGAGATTGGAGAGACCCAGTACTTC. The rearrangement links TRBV30 to TRBJ2-5; D remains ambiguous. The germline gives CDR1 GTSNPN, CDR2 SVGIG (reference sequence). This CDR3 comprises 15 residues. Trimming removed 0 bases at V and 4 bases at J, with 15 bases between.